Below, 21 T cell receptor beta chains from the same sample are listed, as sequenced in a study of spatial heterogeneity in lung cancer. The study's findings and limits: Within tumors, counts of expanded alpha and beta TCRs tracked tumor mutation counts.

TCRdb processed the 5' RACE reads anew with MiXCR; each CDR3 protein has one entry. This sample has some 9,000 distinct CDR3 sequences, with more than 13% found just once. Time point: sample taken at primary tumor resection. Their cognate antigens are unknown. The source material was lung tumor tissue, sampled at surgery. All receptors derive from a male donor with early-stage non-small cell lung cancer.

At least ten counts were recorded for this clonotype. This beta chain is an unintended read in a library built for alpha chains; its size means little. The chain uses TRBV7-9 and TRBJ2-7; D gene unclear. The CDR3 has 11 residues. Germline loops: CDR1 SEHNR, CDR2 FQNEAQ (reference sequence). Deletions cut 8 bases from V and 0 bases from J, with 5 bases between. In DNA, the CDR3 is TGTGCCAGCGAAGCCTCCTACGAGCAGTACTTC. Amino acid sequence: CASEASYEQYF. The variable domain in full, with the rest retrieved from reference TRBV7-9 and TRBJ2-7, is DTGVSQNPRHKITKRGQNVTFRCDPISEHNRLYWYRQTLGQGPEFLTYFQNEAQLEKSRLLSDRFSAERPKGSFSTLEIQRTEQGDSAMYLCASEASYEQYFGPGTRLTVT.

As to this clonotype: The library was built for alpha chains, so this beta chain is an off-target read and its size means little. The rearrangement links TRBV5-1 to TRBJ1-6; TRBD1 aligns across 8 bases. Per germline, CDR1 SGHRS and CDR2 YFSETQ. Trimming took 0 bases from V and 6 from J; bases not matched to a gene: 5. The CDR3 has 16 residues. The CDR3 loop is CASSLAGQGGNSPLHF. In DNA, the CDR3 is TGCGCCAGCAGCTTGGCCGGACAGGGTGGTAATTCACCCCTCCACTTT.

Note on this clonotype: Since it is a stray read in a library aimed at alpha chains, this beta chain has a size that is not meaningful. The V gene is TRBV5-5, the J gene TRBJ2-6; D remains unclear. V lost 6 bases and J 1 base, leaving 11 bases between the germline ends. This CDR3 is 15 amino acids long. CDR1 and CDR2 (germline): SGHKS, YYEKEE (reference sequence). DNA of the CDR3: TGTGCCAGCAACCCGCGGATTTCTGGGGCCAACGTCCTGACTTTC. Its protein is CASNPRISGANVLTF.

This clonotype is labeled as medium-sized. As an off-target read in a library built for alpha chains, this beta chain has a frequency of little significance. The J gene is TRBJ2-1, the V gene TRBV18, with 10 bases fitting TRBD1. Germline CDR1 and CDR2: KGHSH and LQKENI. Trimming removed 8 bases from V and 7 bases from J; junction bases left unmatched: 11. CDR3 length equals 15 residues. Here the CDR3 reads CASTHRQGALNEQFF. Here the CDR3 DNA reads TGTGCCAGCACCCATCGACAGGGGGCATTGAATGAGCAGTTCTTC. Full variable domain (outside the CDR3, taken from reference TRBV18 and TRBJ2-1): NAGVMQNPRHLVRRRGQEARLRCSPMKGHSHVYWYRQLPEEGLKFMVYLQKENIIDESGMPKERFSAEFPKEGPSILRIQQVVRGDSAAYFCASTHRQGALNEQFFGPGTRLTVL.

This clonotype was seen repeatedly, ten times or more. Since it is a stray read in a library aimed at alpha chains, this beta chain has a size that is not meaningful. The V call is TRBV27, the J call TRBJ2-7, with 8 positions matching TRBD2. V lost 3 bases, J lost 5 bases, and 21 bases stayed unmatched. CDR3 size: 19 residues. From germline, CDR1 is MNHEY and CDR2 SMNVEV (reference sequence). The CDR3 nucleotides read TGTGCCAGCAGTTTTTCCGGGGTTTCTCCCGGGACTAGGGTCCACGAGCAGTACTTC. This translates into CASSFSGVSPGTRVHEQYF.

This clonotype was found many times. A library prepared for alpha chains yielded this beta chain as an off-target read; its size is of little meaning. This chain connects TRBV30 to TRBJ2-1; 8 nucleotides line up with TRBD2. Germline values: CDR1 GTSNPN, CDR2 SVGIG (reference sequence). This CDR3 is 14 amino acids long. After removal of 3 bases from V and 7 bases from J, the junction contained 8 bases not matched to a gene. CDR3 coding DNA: TGTGCCTGGAGGCGGGGGGCGGTTTGGAATGAGCAGTTCTTC. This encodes CAWRRGAVWNEQFF.

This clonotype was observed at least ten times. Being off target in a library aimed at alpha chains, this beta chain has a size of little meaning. CDR3 region: CASIRVSYNEQFF. CDR3 nucleotide sequence: TGTGCCAGCATCAGGGTCTCCTACAATGAGCAGTTCTTC. The chain combines TRBV6-1 with TRBJ2-1; D possibly corresponds to TRBD1 (5 bases). Looked up from germline, CDR1 is MNHNS and CDR2 is SASEGT. The CDR3 consists of 13 residues. V was trimmed by 7 bases and J by 0 bases, leaving 7 bases between them.

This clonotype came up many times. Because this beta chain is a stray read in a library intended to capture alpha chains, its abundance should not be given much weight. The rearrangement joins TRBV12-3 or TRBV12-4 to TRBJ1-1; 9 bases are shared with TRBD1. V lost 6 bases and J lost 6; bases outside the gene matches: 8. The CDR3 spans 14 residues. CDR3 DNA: TGTGCCAGCAGACCGGACAGGGGAGGGTCTGAAGCTTTCTTT. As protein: CASRPDRGGSEAFF.

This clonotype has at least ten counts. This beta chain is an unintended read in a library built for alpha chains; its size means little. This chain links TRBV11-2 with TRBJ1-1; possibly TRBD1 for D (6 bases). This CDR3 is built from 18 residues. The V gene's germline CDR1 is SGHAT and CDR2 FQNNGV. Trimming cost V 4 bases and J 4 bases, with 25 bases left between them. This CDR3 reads CASSSRGVFKGEGTEAFF. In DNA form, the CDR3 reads TGTGCCAGCAGCTCGCGAGGGGTGTTTAAGGGGGAGGGCACTGAAGCTTTCTTT.

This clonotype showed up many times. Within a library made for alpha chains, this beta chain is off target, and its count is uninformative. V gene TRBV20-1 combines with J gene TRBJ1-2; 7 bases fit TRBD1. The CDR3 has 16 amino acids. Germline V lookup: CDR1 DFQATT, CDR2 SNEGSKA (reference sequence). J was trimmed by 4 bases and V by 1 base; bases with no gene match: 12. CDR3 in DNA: TGCAGTGCTAGAGGGACAGGCACAGAGGTTGGCTATGGCTACACCTTC. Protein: CSARGTGTEVGYGYTF.

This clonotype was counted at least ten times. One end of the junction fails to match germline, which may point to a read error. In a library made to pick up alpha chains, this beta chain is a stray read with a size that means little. The CDR3 here is CASNLAPSGLATGELFF. CDR3 nucleotide sequence: TGCGCCAGCAACTTGGCTCCGTCAGGGCTGGCCACCGGGGAGCTGTTTTTT. The V gene is TRBV5-1, the J gene TRBJ2-2, with D possibly being TRBD1 (5 bases). This CDR3 has 17 amino acids. Germline values: CDR1 SGHRS, CDR2 YFSETQ.

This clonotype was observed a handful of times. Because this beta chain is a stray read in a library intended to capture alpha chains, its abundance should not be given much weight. The CDR3 reads CASSFFQGITEAFF. CDR3 DNA sequence: TGTGCCAGCAGTTTCTTCCAGGGGATCACTGAAGCTTTCTTT. The rearrangement uses TRBV12-3 or TRBV12-4 and TRBJ1-1; D possibly corresponds to TRBD1 (6 bases). CDR3 length: 14 residues. V lost 3 bases to trimming and J lost 4 bases, with 12 bases between them.

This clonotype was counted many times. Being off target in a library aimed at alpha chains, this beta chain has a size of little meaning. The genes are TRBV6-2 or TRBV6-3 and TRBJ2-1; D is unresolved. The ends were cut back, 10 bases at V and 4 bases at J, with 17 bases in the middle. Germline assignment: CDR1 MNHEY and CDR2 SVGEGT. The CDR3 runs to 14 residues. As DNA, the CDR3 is TGTGCCACCCAGATTAAGGGTGGGTACAATGAGCAGTTCTTC. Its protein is CATQIKGGYNEQFF.

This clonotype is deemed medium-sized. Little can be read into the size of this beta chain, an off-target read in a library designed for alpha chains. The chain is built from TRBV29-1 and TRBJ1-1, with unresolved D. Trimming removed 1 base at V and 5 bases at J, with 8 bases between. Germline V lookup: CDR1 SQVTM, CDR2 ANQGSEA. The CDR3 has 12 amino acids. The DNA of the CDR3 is TGCAGCGTTGAAGGAATGGGGACTGAAGCTTTCTTT. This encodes CSVEGMGTEAFF.

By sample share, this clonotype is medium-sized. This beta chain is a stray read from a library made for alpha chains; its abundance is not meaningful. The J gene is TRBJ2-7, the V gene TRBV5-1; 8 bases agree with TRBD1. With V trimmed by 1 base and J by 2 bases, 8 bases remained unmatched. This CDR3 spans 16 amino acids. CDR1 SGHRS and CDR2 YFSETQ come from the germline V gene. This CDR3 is CASSLTDRGTAYEQYF. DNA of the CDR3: TGCGCCAGCAGCTTGACTGACAGGGGAACTGCCTACGAGCAGTACTTC.

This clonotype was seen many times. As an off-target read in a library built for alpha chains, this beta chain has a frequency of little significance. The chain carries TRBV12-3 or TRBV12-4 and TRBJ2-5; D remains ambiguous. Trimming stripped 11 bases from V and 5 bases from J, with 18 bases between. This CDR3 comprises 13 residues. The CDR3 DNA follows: TGTGCCGGATTAGCCCCAGCCGACGAGACCCAGTACTTC. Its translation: CAGLAPADETQYF.

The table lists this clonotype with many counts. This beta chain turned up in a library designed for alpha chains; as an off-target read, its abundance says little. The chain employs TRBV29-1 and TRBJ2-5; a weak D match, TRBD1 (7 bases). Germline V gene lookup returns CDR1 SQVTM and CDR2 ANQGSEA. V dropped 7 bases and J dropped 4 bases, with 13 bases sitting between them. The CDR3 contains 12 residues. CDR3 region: CSASRGAETQYF. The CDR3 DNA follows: TGCAGCGCCTCCAGGGGGGCAGAGACCCAGTACTTC.

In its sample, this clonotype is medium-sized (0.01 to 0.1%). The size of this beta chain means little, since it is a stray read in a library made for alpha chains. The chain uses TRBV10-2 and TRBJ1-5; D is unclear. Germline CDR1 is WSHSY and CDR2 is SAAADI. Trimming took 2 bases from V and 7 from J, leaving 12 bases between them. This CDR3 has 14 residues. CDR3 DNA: TGCGCCAGCAGTGAGAAGGGTGCCCTCCAGCCCCAGCATTTT. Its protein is CASSEKGALQPQHF.

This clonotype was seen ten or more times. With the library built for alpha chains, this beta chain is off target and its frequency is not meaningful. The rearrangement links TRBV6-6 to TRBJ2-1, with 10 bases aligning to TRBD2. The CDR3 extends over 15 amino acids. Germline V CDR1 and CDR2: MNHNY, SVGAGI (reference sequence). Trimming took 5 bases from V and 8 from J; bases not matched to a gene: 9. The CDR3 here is CASSTLAGVSYEQFF. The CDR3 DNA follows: TGTGCCAGCAGTACTCTAGCGGGAGTTTCGTATGAGCAGTTCTTC.

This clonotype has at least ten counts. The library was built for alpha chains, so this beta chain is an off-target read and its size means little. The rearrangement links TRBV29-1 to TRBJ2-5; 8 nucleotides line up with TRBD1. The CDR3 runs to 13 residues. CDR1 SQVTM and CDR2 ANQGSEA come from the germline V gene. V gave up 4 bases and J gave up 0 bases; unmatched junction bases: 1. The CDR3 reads CSVAGGDQETQYF. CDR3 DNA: TGCAGCGTTGCAGGGGGCGACCAAGAGACCCAGTACTTC. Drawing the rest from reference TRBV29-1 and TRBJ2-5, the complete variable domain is SAVISQKPSRDICQRGTSLTIQCQVDSQVTMMFWYRQQPGQSLTLIATANQGSEATYESGFVIDKFPISRPNLTFSTLTVSNMSPEDSSIYLCSVAGGDQETQYFGPGTRLLVL.

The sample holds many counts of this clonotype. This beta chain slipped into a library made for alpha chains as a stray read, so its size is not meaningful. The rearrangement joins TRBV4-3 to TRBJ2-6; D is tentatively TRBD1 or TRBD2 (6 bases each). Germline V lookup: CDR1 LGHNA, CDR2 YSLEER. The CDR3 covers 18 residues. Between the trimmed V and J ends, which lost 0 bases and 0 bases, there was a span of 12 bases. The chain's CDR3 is CASSQDFRGHSGANVLTF. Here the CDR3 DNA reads TGCGCCAGCAGCCAAGATTTCCGGGGGCACTCTGGGGCCAACGTCCTGACTTTC.